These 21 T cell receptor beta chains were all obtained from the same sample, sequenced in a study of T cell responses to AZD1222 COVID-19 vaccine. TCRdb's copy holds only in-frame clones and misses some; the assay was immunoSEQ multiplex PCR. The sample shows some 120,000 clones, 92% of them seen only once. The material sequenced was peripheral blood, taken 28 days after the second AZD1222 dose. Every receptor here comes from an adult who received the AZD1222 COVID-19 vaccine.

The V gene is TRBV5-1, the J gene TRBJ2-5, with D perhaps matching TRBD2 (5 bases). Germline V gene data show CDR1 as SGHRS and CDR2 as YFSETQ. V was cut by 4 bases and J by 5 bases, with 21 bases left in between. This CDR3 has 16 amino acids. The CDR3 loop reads CASSLNGRVGGETQYF. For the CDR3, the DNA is TGCGCCAGCAGCCTAAACGGACGGGTTGGCGGGGAGACCCAGTACTTC.

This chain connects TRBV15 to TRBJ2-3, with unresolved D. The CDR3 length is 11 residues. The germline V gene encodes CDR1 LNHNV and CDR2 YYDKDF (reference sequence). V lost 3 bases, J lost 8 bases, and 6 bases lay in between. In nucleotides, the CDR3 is TGTGCCACCAGCAGGGGGTTTACGCAGTATTTT. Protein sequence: CATSRGFTQYF.

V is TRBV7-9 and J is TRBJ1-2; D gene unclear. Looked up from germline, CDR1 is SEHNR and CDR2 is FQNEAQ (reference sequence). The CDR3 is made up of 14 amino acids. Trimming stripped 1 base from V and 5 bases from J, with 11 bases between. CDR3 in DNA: TGTGCCAGCAGCTTAGAGGCACTGGGGTATGGCTACACCTTC. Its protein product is CASSLEALGYGYTF. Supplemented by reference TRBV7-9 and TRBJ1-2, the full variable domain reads DTGVSQNPRHKITKRGQNVTFRCDPISEHNRLYWYRQTLGQGPEFLTYFQNEAQLEKSRLLSDRFSAERPKGSFSTLEIQRTEQGDSAMYLCASSLEALGYGYTFGSGTRLTVV.

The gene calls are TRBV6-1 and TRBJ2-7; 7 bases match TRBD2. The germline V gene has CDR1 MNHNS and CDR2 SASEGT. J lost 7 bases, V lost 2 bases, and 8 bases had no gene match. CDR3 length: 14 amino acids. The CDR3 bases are TGTGCCAGCAGTGAACTTGAGAGGGGAGGGGAGCAGTACTTC. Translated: CASSELERGGEQYF.

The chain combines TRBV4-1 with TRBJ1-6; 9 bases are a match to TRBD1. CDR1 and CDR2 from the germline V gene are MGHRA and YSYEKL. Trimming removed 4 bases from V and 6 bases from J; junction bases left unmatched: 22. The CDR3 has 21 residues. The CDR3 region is CASSPQEPGQGRKTFNSPLHF. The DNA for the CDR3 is TGCGCCAGCAGCCCTCAAGAACCGGGACAGGGTAGGAAAACTTTTAATTCACCCCTCCACTTT.

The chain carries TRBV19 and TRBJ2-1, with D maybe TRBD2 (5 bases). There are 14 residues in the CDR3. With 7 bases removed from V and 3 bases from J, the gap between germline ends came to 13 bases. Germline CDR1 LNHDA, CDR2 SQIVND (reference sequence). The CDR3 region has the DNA TGTGCCAGTAACTCTAACCGGGACTACAATGAGCAGTTCTTC. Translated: CASNSNRDYNEQFF. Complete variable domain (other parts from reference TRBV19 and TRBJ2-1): DGGITQSPKYLFRKEGQNVTLSCEQNLNHDAMYWYRQDPGQGLRLIYYSQIVNDFQKGDIAEGYSVSREKKESFPLTVTSAQKNPTAFYLCASNSNRDYNEQFFGPGTRLTVL.

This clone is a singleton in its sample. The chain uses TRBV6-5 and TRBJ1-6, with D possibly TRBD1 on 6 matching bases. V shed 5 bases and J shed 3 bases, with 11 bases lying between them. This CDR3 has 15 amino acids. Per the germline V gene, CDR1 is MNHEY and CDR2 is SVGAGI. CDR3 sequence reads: CASSTEQGYNSPLHF. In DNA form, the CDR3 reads TGTGCCAGCAGTACCGAACAGGGCTATAATTCACCCCTCCACTTT.

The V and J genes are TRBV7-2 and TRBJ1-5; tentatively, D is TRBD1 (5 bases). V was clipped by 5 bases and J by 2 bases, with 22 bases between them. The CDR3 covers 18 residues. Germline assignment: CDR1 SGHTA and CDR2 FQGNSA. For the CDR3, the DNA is TGTGCCAGCAGCCGGCAGGGTCTGGGGCAGGTAGGCAATCAGCCCCAGCATTTT. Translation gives CASSRQGLGQVGNQPQHF.

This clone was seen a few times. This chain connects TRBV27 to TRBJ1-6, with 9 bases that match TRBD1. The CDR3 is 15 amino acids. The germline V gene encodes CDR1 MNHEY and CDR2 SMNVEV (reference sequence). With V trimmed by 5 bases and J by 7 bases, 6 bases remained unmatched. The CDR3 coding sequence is TGTGCCAGCAGTGGGGGGACAGGGAAGAATTCACCCCTCCACTTT. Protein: CASSGGTGKNSPLHF.

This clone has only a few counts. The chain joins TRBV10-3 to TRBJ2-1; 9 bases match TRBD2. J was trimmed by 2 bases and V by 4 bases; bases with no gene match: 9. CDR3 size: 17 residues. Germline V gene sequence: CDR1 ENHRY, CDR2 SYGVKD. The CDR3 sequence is CAISVVREGRTYNEQFF. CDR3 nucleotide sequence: TGTGCCATCAGTGTTGTGCGGGAGGGCCGCACCTACAATGAGCAGTTCTTC.

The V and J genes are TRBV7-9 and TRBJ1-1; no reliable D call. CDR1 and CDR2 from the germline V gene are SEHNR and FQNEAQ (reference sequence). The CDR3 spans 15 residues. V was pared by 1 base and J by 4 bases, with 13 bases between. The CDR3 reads CASSLEGGGGTEAFF. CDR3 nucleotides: TGTGCCAGCAGCTTAGAAGGTGGCGGAGGCACTGAAGCTTTCTTT.

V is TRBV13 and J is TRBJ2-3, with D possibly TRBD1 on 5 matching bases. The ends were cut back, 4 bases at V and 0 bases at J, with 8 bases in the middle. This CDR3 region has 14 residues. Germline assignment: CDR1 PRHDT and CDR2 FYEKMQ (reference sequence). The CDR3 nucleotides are TGTGCCAGCAGCTCGACAGAAAGCACAGATACGCAGTATTTT. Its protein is CASSSTESTDTQYF.

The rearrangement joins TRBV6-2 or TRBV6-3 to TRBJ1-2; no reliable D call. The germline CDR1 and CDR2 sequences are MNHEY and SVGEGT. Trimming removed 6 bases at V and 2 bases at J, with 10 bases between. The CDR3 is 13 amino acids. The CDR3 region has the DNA TGTGCCAGCAGCCCCAAGGGAAACTATGGCTACACCTTC. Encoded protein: CASSPKGNYGYTF.

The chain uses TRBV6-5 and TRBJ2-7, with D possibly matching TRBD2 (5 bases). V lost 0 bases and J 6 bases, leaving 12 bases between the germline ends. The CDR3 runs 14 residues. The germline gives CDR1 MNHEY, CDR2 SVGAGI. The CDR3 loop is CASSYSRTGSEQYF. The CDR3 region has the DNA TGTGCCAGCAGTTACTCCCGGACGGGGAGCGAGCAGTACTTC.

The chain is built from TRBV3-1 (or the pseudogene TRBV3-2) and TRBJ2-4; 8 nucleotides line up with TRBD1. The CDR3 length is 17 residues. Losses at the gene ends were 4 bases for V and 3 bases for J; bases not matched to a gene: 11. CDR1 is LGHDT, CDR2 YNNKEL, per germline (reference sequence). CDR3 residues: CASSLTGGTLVKNIQYF. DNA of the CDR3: TGTGCCAGCAGCCTCACAGGGGGGACCCTTGTCAAAAACATTCAGTACTTC.

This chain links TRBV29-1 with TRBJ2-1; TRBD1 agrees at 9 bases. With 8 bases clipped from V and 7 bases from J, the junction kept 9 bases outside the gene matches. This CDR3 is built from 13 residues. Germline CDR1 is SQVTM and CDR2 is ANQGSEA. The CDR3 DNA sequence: TGCAGCCATTTGGGACAGGGATGGAATGAGCAGTTCTTC. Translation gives CSHLGQGWNEQFF.

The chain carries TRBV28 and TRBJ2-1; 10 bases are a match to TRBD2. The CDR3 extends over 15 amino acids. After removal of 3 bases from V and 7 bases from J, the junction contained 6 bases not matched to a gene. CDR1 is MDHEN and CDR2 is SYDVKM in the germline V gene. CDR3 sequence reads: CASSLERGGLNEQFF. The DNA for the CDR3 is TGTGCCAGCAGTTTGGAGCGGGGGGGGCTTAATGAGCAGTTCTTC.

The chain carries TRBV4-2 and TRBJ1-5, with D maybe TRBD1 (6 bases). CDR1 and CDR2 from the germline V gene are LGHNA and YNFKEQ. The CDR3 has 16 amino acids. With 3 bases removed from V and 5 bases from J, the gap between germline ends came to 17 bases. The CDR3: CASSQETGFGYQPQHF. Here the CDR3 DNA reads TGTGCCAGCAGCCAGGAGACAGGTTTTGGGTATCAGCCCCAGCATTTT.

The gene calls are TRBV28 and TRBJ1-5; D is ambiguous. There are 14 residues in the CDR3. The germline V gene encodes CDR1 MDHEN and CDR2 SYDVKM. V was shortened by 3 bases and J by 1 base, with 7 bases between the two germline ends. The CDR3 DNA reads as TGTGCCAGCAGTTTCTACCAGAGCAATCAGCCCCAGCATTTT. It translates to CASSFYQSNQPQHF.

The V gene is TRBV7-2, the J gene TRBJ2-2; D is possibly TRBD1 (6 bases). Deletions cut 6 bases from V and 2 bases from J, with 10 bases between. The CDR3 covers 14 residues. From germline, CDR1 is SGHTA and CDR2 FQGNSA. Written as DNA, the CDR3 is TGTGCCAGCAGATCACAGGGAAACACCGGGGAGCTGTTTTTT. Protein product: CASRSQGNTGELFF.

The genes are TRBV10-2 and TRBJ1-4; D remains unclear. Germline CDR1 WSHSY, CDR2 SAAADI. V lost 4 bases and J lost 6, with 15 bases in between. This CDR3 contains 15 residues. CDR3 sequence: CASSGSTAYYEKLFF. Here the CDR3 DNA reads TGCGCCAGCAGTGGTTCTACAGCTTACTATGAAAAACTGTTTTTT.